A single sample is the source of the 5 T cell receptor beta chains below, sequenced in a study of regulatory T cells in long-lasting Graves disease. Time point denoted: newly diagnosed GD, antithyroid drugs for less than 3 months. From RNA extracted from PBMCs, the TCR library was made. Researchers made TCR beta libraries by using iRepertoire HTBI primers and running Arm-PCR on CDR3 regions. MiXCR, run by TCRdb on the multiplex PCR reads, gives a single entry per CDR3 protein. The profile covers roughly 420,000 distinct CDR3 sequences, with approximately 16% appearing a single time and over 8.5% taken by the ten largest. The same data also went into a second study, on T cells in Graves' hyperthyroidism and ophthalmopathy.

Sequenced material: peripheral blood mononuclear cells (PBMCs), taken at new diagnosis, from a patient treated with antithyroid drugs. The receptors here all came from a woman in her 30s with Graves disease.

This clonotype was found many times. The CDR3 DNA sequence: TGTGCCAGCAGGACCGAATGGGACAATGAGCAGTTCTTC. It codes for CASRTEWDNEQFF. The chain combines TRBV7-3 with TRBJ2-1; D call uncertain. CDR3 length: 13 residues. V lost 6 bases to trimming and J lost 5 bases, with 11 bases between them. Germline CDR1 reads SGHTA; CDR2 reads FQGTGA.

This clonotype was found many times. This chain links TRBV10-1 with TRBJ2-2, with unresolved D. Looked up from germline, CDR1 is WNHNN and CDR2 is SYGVQD (reference sequence). This CDR3 region has 13 residues. Trimming cost V 4 bases and J 7 bases, with 10 bases left between them. The CDR3 reads CASSAVIGGELFF. CDR3 in DNA: TGCGCCAGCAGTGCAGTGATCGGCGGGGAGCTGTTTTTT.

This chain links TRBV19 with TRBJ2-7; TRBD2 agrees at 9 bases. Germline loops: CDR1 LNHDA, CDR2 SQIVND (reference sequence). The CDR3 length is 15 residues. Unmatched junction bases numbered 6, after V lost 3 bases and J lost 3 bases. CDR3 sequence reads: CASSMLSGGNYEQYF. In DNA, the CDR3 is TGTGCCAGTAGTATGCTCAGCGGGGGGAACTACGAGCAGTACTTC.

Here the CDR3 DNA reads TGTGCCAGCAGCTCCACAGGGGGCACCTACGAGCAGTACTTC. This encodes CASSSTGGTYEQYF. The V and J genes are TRBV7-9 and TRBJ2-7, with 9 bases lining up with TRBD1. The CDR3 is 14 residues long. V lost 4 bases to trimming and J lost 2 bases; unmatched junction nucleotides: 3. Germline V gene lookup returns CDR1 SEHNR and CDR2 FQNEAQ (reference sequence).

This clonotype was detected ten times or more. This chain joins TRBV2 and TRBJ2-3, with 9 bases that match TRBD1. In germline, CDR1 is SNHLY, CDR2 FYNNEI. Trimming removed 8 bases from V and 3 bases from J; junction bases left unmatched: 6. The CDR3 contains 14 residues. CDR3 sequence (DNA): TGTGCCAGCCTCTTGGACAGGGGTACAGATACGCAGTATTTT. Protein product: CASLLDRGTDTQYF.